A single sample gave rise to the 15 T cell receptor beta chains below, sequenced in a study of blood T cells in healthy people across ages. A sample-barcoded 5' primer and a J-beta primer mix were used in a second PCR of about 7 to 11 cycles. TCRdb called the 5' RACE reads again in MiXCR, with one record for every CDR3 protein. Of 800,000 to 1,300,000 distinct CDR3 sequences listed, 25% are singletons. Separately, the same data were catalogued under a study of T cells of mothers and their children.

The specimen was blood. Every receptor here comes from a girl aged 2 to 10 in good health.

V and J are TRBV2 and TRBJ1-4; no reliable D call. Trimming took off 3 bases at V and 5 bases at J, with 10 bases between the two ends. The CDR3 has 14 residues. From germline, CDR1 is SNHLY and CDR2 FYNNEI. CDR3 protein: CASSDTAMNEKLFF. The CDR3, as DNA: TGTGCCAGCAGTGATACAGCCATGAATGAAAAACTGTTTTTT.

This clonotype was seen only a few times. V and J are TRBV5-6 and TRBJ1-6; no clear D. Germline CDR1 is SGHDT and CDR2 is YYEEEE. The CDR3 totals 12 residues. V lost 0 bases to trimming and J lost 11 bases, with 6 bases between them. This chain's CDR3 is CASSLGSPPLHF. CDR3 nucleotide sequence: TGTGCCAGCAGCTTGGGGTCACCACCCCTCCACTTT.

The chain employs TRBV6-5 and TRBJ2-7; D is perhaps TRBD1 or TRBD2 (5 bases each). Trimming shortened V by 6 bases and J by 0 bases, and 9 bases separated the two germline ends. Germline V CDR1 and CDR2: MNHEY, SVGAGI. The CDR3 runs 13 residues. This CDR3 reads CASRRGTSYEQYF. The CDR3 DNA follows: TGTGCCAGCAGGAGAGGGACCTCCTACGAGCAGTACTTC.

This sequence joins TRBV6-5 and TRBJ1-3; 10 nucleotides agree with TRBD1. The CDR3 length is 17 residues. V gave up 2 bases and J gave up 0 bases; unmatched junction bases: 4. Germline loops: CDR1 MNHEY, CDR2 SVGAGI. The CDR3 nucleotides read TGTGCCAGCAGTTACGGGACAGGGGACTCCTCTGGAAACACCATATATTTT. It yields the protein CASSYGTGDSSGNTIYF.

V is TRBV20-1 and J is TRBJ2-3; possible D gene TRBD2, 5 bases. CDR3 length: 13 amino acids. V lost 6 bases and J 3 bases, leaving 13 bases between the germline ends. The germline V gene has CDR1 DFQATT and CDR2 SNEGSKA (reference sequence). The CDR3 sequence is CSAPSRATDTQYF. CDR3 sequence (DNA): TGCAGTGCCCCTAGCCGGGCGACAGATACGCAGTATTTT.

The table lists this clonotype with a few counts. This rearrangement joins TRBV12-3 or TRBV12-4 to TRBJ1-3, with no clear D. This CDR3 is 14 amino acids long. Between the trimmed V and J ends, which lost 3 bases and 0 bases, there was a span of 6 bases. CDR3 region: CASSFDVSGNTIYF. The CDR3 DNA reads as TGTGCCAGCAGTTTCGACGTCTCTGGAAACACCATATATTTT.

The sample holds a few counts of this clonotype. The gene calls are TRBV7-9 and TRBJ2-4; D unresolved. The CDR3 is made up of 12 amino acids. V lost 4 bases and J lost 15, with 16 bases in between. Germline CDR1 and CDR2: SEHNR and FQNEAQ (reference sequence). The chain's CDR3 is CASSSGAATPYF. CDR3 in DNA: TGTGCCAGCAGCTCCGGTGCGGCAACTCCGTACTTC.

CDR3 DNA: TGTGCCAGCAGTAACCTGGCGTTGGGGGAGACCCAGTACTTC. Translated, it gives CASSNLALGETQYF. The chain couples TRBV28 to TRBJ2-5; no definite D call. The CDR3 runs 14 residues. V lost 5 bases, J lost 5 bases, and 15 bases lay in between. CDR1 MDHEN and CDR2 SYDVKM come from the germline V gene. The full variable domain, its missing parts supplied by reference TRBV28 and TRBJ2-5, is DVKVTQSSRYLVKRTGEKVFLECVQDMDHENMFWYRQDPGLGLRLIYFSYDVKMKEKGDIPEGYSVSREKKERFSLILESASTNQTSMYLCASSNLALGETQYFGPGTRLLVL.

The chain employs TRBV29-1 and TRBJ1-5; possibly TRBD1 for D (5 bases). The CDR3 has 13 amino acids. The germline CDR1 and CDR2 sequences are SQVTM and ANQGSEA. Trimming stripped 4 bases from V and 5 bases from J, with 12 bases between. CDR3 amino acids: CSVAWDVDQPQHF. CDR3 bases: TGCAGCGTTGCGTGGGACGTAGATCAGCCCCAGCATTTT.

This clonotype was counted between two and nine times. CDR3 nucleotides: TGTGCCAGCGAATCGAGGCATAACTATGGCTACACCTTC. It encodes CASESRHNYGYTF. The V call is TRBV28, the J call TRBJ1-2, with D uncertain. Per germline, CDR1 MDHEN and CDR2 SYDVKM. V was clipped by 8 bases and J by 1 base, with 11 bases between them. This CDR3 has 13 amino acids.

This clonotype was picked up a small number of times. V is TRBV7-6 and J is TRBJ1-4; D ambiguous. This CDR3 is 15 amino acids long. Germline V gene sequence: CDR1 SGHVS, CDR2 FNYEAQ. Trimming cost V 2 bases and J 8 bases, with 15 bases left between them. In nucleotides, the CDR3 is TGTGCCAGCAGCTTATTAAGTAGCCTGAGCGAAAAACTGTTTTTT. It is translated as CASSLLSSLSEKLFF.

The genes are TRBV12-3 or TRBV12-4 and TRBJ2-5; 8 bases line up with TRBD2. Germline trimming cut 6 bases from V and 4 bases from J; bases unmatched to any gene: 10. This CDR3 spans 15 amino acids. Here the CDR3 DNA reads TGTGCCAGCAGCCCATCACGGGGGGGCGGAGAGACCCAGTACTTC. As protein: CASSPSRGGGETQYF.

This chain uses TRBV29-1 with TRBJ1-1, with TRBD1 as a possible D gene (5 bases). There are 12 residues in the CDR3. V was pared by 5 bases and J by 6 bases, with 13 bases between. Germline V gene sequence: CDR1 SQVTM, CDR2 ANQGSEA. In DNA, the CDR3 is TGCAGCGTTCCCGCTGGGGGACCTGAAGCTTTCTTT. Protein sequence: CSVPAGGPEAFF.

Points on this clonotype: The junction does not match germline at one end; this may be a read error. The CDR3 is CASSTGLPGGLFF. The CDR3 DNA sequence: TGTGCCAGCAGCACCGGTCTCCCTGGGGGGCTGTTTTTT. The rearrangement joins TRBV14 to TRBJ2-2; D is perhaps TRBD1 or TRBD2 (5 bases each). CDR1 SGHDN and CDR2 FVKESK come from the germline V gene. This CDR3 has 13 amino acids.

This clonotype was picked up a small number of times. This chain joins TRBV13 and TRBJ2-5, with 12 positions matching TRBD2. The J call may be faulty, since TRBJ2-1 better matches the DNA end. The CDR3 runs 15 residues. Per the germline V gene, CDR1 is PRHDT and CDR2 is FYEKMQ (reference sequence). CDR3 in amino acids: CASSFLAGGEDEQFF. The CDR3, as DNA: TGTGCCAGCAGCTTTCTAGCGGGAGGGGAGGATGAGCAGTTCTTC.